The 2 T cell receptor beta chains listed next were all sequenced from one sample in a study of somatic mutations in cytotoxic T cells in rheumatoid arthritis. This table comes from immunoSEQ multiplex PCR, and its TCRdb copy is limited to in-frame clones, with some not included. The profile shows approximately 11,000 clones, around 74% of them singletons. Sequencing was carried out using CD8+ T cells sorted from blood. These TCRs come from a middle-aged woman in good health.

The chain combines TRBV9 with TRBJ2-1, with 8 bases identical to TRBD1. Germline CDR1 and CDR2: SGDLS and YYNGEE. The CDR3 totals 15 residues. V lost 2 bases, J lost 0 bases, and 1 base stayed unmatched. The CDR3 here is CASSVGQGSYNEQFF. In DNA form, the CDR3 reads TGTGCCAGCAGCGTTGGACAGGGCTCCTACAATGAGCAGTTCTTC. Full variable domain (remainder filled in from reference TRBV9 and TRBJ2-1): DSGVTQTPKHLITATGQRVTLRCSPRSGDLSVYWYQQSLDQGLQFLIQYYNGEERAKGNILERFSAQQFPDLHSELNLSSLELGDSALYFCASSVGQGSYNEQFFGPGTRLTVL.

The chain links TRBV27 to TRBJ2-7, with D possibly matching TRBD1 (5 bases). The V and J ends lost 4 bases and 2 bases respectively, with 9 bases between them. This CDR3 is 13 amino acids long. Per germline, CDR1 MNHEY and CDR2 SMNVEV (reference sequence). CDR3 sequence reads: CASSSDKPYEQYV. The CDR3 nucleotides read TGTGCCAGCAGTTCGGACAAGCCCTACGAGCAGTACGTC.